This passage covers 27 T cell receptor beta chains from one sample sequenced in a study of blood T cells in healthy people across ages. Combining a sample-barcoded 5' primer with a J-beta primer mix, a second PCR ran for roughly 7 to 12 cycles. TCRdb re-derived calls from the 5' RACE reads in MiXCR, one entry per CDR3 protein. The table shows hundreds of thousands of distinct CDR3 sequences, with around 24% occurring only once. These same data were also listed under a study on T cells of mothers and their children.

The material sequenced was blood. These receptors were obtained from a boy aged 5 to 17 in good health.

The rearrangement joins TRBV6-5 to TRBJ2-3, with D possibly matching TRBD1 (5 bases). The CDR3 sequence is 13 residues long. The V and J ends lost 7 bases and 11 bases respectively, with 19 bases between them. The germline V gene encodes CDR1 MNHEY and CDR2 SVGAGI. CDR3 region: CASTSRGDSEQYF. CDR3 DNA sequence: TGTGCCAGCACCTCCAGAGGTGACAGTGAGCAGTATTTT.

The rearrangement joins TRBV7-2 to TRBJ2-7, with D hard to call. The V end was cut by 3 bases, the J end by 0 bases, with 6 bases between. Germline values: CDR1 SGHTA, CDR2 FQGNSA. The length of the CDR3 is 13 residues. The CDR3 spells CASSLPTSYEQYF. CDR3 DNA: TGTGCCAGCAGCTTGCCCACCTCCTACGAGCAGTACTTC.

This clonotype was detected ten times or more. The genes are TRBV25-1 and TRBJ2-5; the match to TRBD2 covers 7 bases. Germline trimming cut 10 bases from V and 2 bases from J; bases unmatched to any gene: 4. The CDR3 has 12 amino acids. CDR1 is MGHDK and CDR2 is SYGVNS in the germline V gene. The DNA for the CDR3 is TGTGCCACGGGGGGACCACAAGAGACCCAGTACTTC. Translated, it gives CATGGPQETQYF.

The chain uses TRBV6-2 or TRBV6-3 and TRBJ1-2; 8 bases agree with TRBD1. CDR3 length: 15 amino acids. Germline CDR1 reads MNHEY; CDR2 reads SVGEGT. V lost 0 bases and J lost 1; bases outside the gene matches: 1. The CDR3 region has the DNA TGTGCCAGCAGTTACTCCGACAGGGGTAACTATGGCTACACCTTC. Translating gives CASSYSDRGNYGYTF.

The gene calls are TRBV6-2 or TRBV6-3 and TRBJ2-5, with 10 bases that match TRBD2. J lost 0 bases, V lost 1 base, and 5 bases had no gene match. The CDR3 has 17 amino acids. From germline, CDR1 is MNHEY and CDR2 SVGEGT. The CDR3 DNA reads as TGTGCCAGCAGTTACTGGTACGGGACTAGCGACCAAGAGACCCAGTACTTC. This encodes CASSYWYGTSDQETQYF.

The gene calls are TRBV20-1 and TRBJ2-7; 9 nucleotides agree with TRBD2. This CDR3 is 15 amino acids long. Germline CDR1 DFQATT, CDR2 SNEGSKA (reference sequence). With V trimmed by 5 bases and J by 0 bases, 8 bases remained unmatched. CDR3 protein: CSAEIAGEPSYEQYF. The CDR3 nucleotides read TGCAGTGCTGAAATAGCGGGGGAGCCCTCCTACGAGCAGTACTTC.

This clonotype turned up a few times. The chain is built from TRBV7-9 and TRBJ2-2; 7 nucleotides match TRBD2. This CDR3 has 15 amino acids. V was clipped by 1 base and J by 6 bases; unmatched bases: 5. Germline V CDR1 and CDR2: SEHNR, FQNEAQ (reference sequence). CDR3 in DNA: TGTGCCAGCAGCTTAGAGGAGCGGGGTCCCGGGGAGCTGTTTTTT. The encoded protein is CASSLEERGPGELFF.

The chain combines TRBV3-1 with TRBJ1-2, with a weak D call TRBD1 (6 bases). V lost 4 bases to trimming and J lost 4 bases, with 13 bases between them. The CDR3 totals 14 residues. The V gene's germline CDR1 is LGHDT and CDR2 YNNKEL (reference sequence). The CDR3 loop reads CASSPRDTIYGYTF. The CDR3, as DNA: TGTGCCAGCAGCCCCCGGGACACTATCTATGGCTACACCTTC. The variable domain in full, with the rest retrieved from reference TRBV3-1 and TRBJ1-2, is DTAVSQTPKYLVTQMGNDKSIKCEQNLGHDTMYWYKQDSKKFLKIMFSYNNKELIINETVPNRFSPKSPDKAHLNLHINSLELGDSAVYFCASSPRDTIYGYTFGSGTRLTVV.

The genes are TRBV6-2 or TRBV6-3 and TRBJ2-6, with no clear D. The CDR3 contains 13 residues. V lost 7 bases to trimming and J lost 0 bases, with 4 bases between them. Germline V gene data show CDR1 as MNHEY and CDR2 as SVGEGT. CDR3 in DNA: TGTGCCAGCAAGGGCTCTGGGGCCAACGTCCTGACTTTC. This gives the protein CASKGSGANVLTF.

The rearrangement uses TRBV5-4 and TRBJ2-7; D possibly uses TRBD1 or TRBD2 (5 bases each). The germline V and J ends were trimmed by 3 bases and 6 bases, with 16 bases remaining between them. This CDR3 is built from 14 residues. In germline, CDR1 is SGHNT, CDR2 YYREEE (reference sequence). CDR3: CASSSGTAVGEQYF. In DNA, the CDR3 is TGTGCCAGCAGCTCCGGGACCGCAGTGGGCGAGCAGTACTTC.

This clonotype has more than one count but fewer than ten. This sequence joins TRBV27 and TRBJ2-1; the D is unclear. In germline, CDR1 is MNHEY, CDR2 SMNVEV (reference sequence). V lost 4 bases and J 3 bases, leaving 10 bases between the germline ends. This CDR3 contains 14 residues. CDR3 sequence (DNA): TGTGCCAGCAGTTCACACAGTCTCTACAATGAGCAGTTCTTC. This gives the protein CASSSHSLYNEQFF.

The sample holds a few counts of this clonotype. The chain uses TRBV7-2 and TRBJ2-5; the D gene is possibly TRBD2 (6 bases). With 1 base removed from V and 4 bases from J, the gap between germline ends came to 13 bases. CDR3 size: 15 residues. CDR1 and CDR2 from the germline V gene are SGHTA and FQGNSA. In DNA, the CDR3 is TGTGCCAGCAGCTTAGGGGCGGGGCTACTAGAGACCCAGTACTTC. Translation gives CASSLGAGLLETQYF.

CDR3 sequence: CASSRQVSAGETQYF. Here the CDR3 DNA reads TGTGCCAGCAGCCGACAGGTCTCCGCAGGGGAGACCCAGTACTTC. V gene TRBV7-2 combines with J gene TRBJ2-5, with D perhaps matching TRBD1 (6 bases). The ends were cut back, 5 bases at V and 5 bases at J, with 18 bases in the middle. The CDR3 contains 15 residues. The V gene's germline CDR1 is SGHTA and CDR2 FQGNSA.

This clonotype occurred a few times. V is TRBV14 and J is TRBJ1-4; 7 bases fit TRBD1. This CDR3 spans 18 amino acids. CDR1 SGHDN and CDR2 FVKESK come from the germline V gene. With 4 bases clipped from V and 0 bases from J, the junction kept 11 bases outside the gene matches. As DNA, the CDR3 is TGTGCCAGCAGCCGGACACAGGGGAGCACTGCAACTAATGAAAAACTGTTTTTT. Residues: CASSRTQGSTATNEKLFF.

This clonotype was detected many times. The CDR3 nucleotides read TGCAGCGTTGTGGGGGAAGCTTACGAGCAGTACTTC. This gives the protein CSVVGEAYEQYF. The chain is built from TRBV29-1 and TRBJ2-7; the D call may be TRBD1 or TRBD2 (5 bases each). CDR1 SQVTM and CDR2 ANQGSEA come from the germline V gene. This CDR3 contains 12 residues. V lost 4 bases and J 4 bases, leaving 11 bases between the germline ends.

V and J are TRBV7-2 and TRBJ2-4; D might be TRBD1 (6 bases). Trimming stripped 1 base from V and 15 bases from J, with 13 bases between. This CDR3 is 12 amino acids long. Germline-derived CDR1 and CDR2 are SGHTA and FQGNSA. The CDR3 here is CASSLGDTQAYF. CDR3 coding DNA: TGTGCCAGCAGCTTAGGGGACACCCAAGCGTACTTC.

CDR3 DNA: TGTGCCAGCAGTGTACAGGGCCACGGGGAGCAGTACTTC. Amino acids: CASSVQGHGEQYF. This chain joins TRBV25-1 and TRBJ2-7; D might be TRBD1 (6 bases). There are 13 residues in the CDR3. V lost 4 bases, J lost 7 bases, and 14 bases lay in between. Germline V lookup: CDR1 MGHDK, CDR2 SYGVNS.

The chain is built from TRBV29-1 and TRBJ2-4, with unresolved D. The ends were cut back, 3 bases at V and 6 bases at J, with 9 bases in the middle. Germline assignment: CDR1 SQVTM and CDR2 ANQGSEA. The CDR3 totals 12 residues. CDR3 in amino acids: CSVEERRNIQYF. CDR3 nucleotide sequence: TGCAGCGTTGAGGAGAGGAGAAACATTCAGTACTTC.

In this sample, this clonotype turned up a few times. The chain has TRBV20-1 and TRBJ2-5; D is possibly TRBD2 (5 bases). The germline gives CDR1 DFQATT, CDR2 SNEGSKA (reference sequence). CDR3 length equals 13 residues. Trimming cost V 3 bases and J 6 bases, with 14 bases left between them. The CDR3 sequence: CSASGSSRKTQYF. For the CDR3, the DNA is TGCAGTGCTAGCGGGTCTAGCCGGAAGACCCAGTACTTC.

J is TRBJ2-4 and V is TRBV20-1; TRBD2 is a possible D gene (5 bases). Germline V gene lookup returns CDR1 DFQATT and CDR2 SNEGSKA (reference sequence). Deletions cut 8 bases from V and 2 bases from J, with 19 bases between. This CDR3 has 15 residues. The CDR3 region is CSPSRNTGTKNIQYF. The CDR3 DNA follows: TGCAGTCCTTCAAGGAACACGGGGACCAAAAACATTCAGTACTTC.

The J gene is TRBJ2-7, the V gene TRBV20-1; TRBD2 matches at 8 bases. CDR1 is DFQATT, CDR2 SNEGSKA, per germline (reference sequence). The J segment lost 3 bases and the V segment lost 3 bases, leaving 7 bases of the junction unmatched. The CDR3 is made up of 14 amino acids. The CDR3 sequence is CSASRAGALYEQYF. The CDR3 coding sequence is TGCAGTGCTAGTAGAGCGGGAGCCCTCTACGAGCAGTACTTC.

The table lists this clonotype with a few counts. This sequence joins TRBV29-1 and TRBJ2-1; TRBD2 matches 11 bases. Germline assignment: CDR1 SQVTM and CDR2 ANQGSEA. The CDR3 has 15 residues. V dropped 2 bases and J dropped 9; count of bases not matched to a gene: 9. The CDR3 DNA reads TGCAGCGTTGAAATCCTAGCGGGAGGTTCTGGTGAGCAGTTCTTC. It encodes CSVEILAGGSGEQFF.

The chain's CDR3 is CSARRGYTEAFF. In DNA, the CDR3 is TGCAGTGCTAGACGGGGATACACTGAAGCTTTCTTT. This chain joins TRBV20-1 and TRBJ1-1; the D is unclear. V gave up 2 bases and J gave up 3 bases, with 7 bases separating them. The CDR3 consists of 12 residues. CDR1 is DFQATT, CDR2 SNEGSKA, per germline (reference sequence).

V and J are TRBV2 and TRBJ2-1, with D perhaps TRBD1 or TRBD2 (7 bases each). CDR3 length: 18 amino acids. Trimming took 3 bases from V and 0 from J, leaving 18 bases between them. CDR1 is SNHLY, CDR2 FYNNEI, per germline. The chain's CDR3 is CASSERGRGLSSYNEQFF. The CDR3 coding sequence is TGTGCCAGCAGTGAGAGGGGGCGGGGGCTGAGCTCCTACAATGAGCAGTTCTTC.

The chain is built from TRBV29-1 and TRBJ1-2; D gene ambiguous. This CDR3 is 15 amino acids long. Germline-derived CDR1 and CDR2 are SQVTM and ANQGSEA. Trimming shortened V by 0 bases and J by 4 bases, and 15 bases separated the two germline ends. CDR3: CSVEDHGASIYGYTF. The CDR3, as DNA: TGCAGCGTTGAAGACCACGGAGCCTCGATCTATGGCTACACCTTC.

This clonotype came up a few times. DNA for the CDR3: TGCAGCTGTTTAGGATTGCAGATACCTCAGTTCTTC. Its translation is CSCLGLQIPQFF. The chain combines TRBV29-1 with TRBJ2-1; D is unclear. This CDR3 is 12 amino acids long. Looked up from germline, CDR1 is SQVTM and CDR2 is ANQGSEA. V was pared by 8 bases and J by 13 bases, with 21 bases between.

This chain joins TRBV4-3 and TRBJ2-5, with D perhaps matching TRBD1 (8 bases). The CDR3 is 16 residues long. Germline assignment: CDR1 LGHNA and CDR2 YSLEER. The V and J ends lost 0 bases and 1 base respectively, with 12 bases between them. The CDR3 sequence is CASSQDHRGGQETQYF. The CDR3, as DNA: TGCGCCAGCAGCCAAGATCACAGGGGGGGCCAAGAGACCCAGTACTTC.